The 7 T cell receptor beta chains in this list originate from one sample, sequenced in a study of blood T cell repertoires in COVID-19. The repertoire was sequenced with immunoSEQ multiplex PCR; TCRdb's copy has only in-frame clones and lacks some. There are around 140,000 clones in the sample; around 84% occur only once, and about 2.6% lies in the top ten. Sequencing was carried out using PBMCs or T cells enriched from blood (not recorded which). The receptor source for this set is a man in his forties with acute COVID-19.

The rearrangement joins TRBV24-1 to TRBJ1-5; 8 bases agree with TRBD1. The CDR3 is 18 amino acids. Germline CDR1 reads KGHDR; CDR2 reads SFDVKD. Trimming removed 4 bases from V and 0 bases from J; junction bases left unmatched: 10. Here the CDR3 reads CATSDPWTGKGSNQPQHF. CDR3 nucleotide sequence: TGTGCCACCAGTGACCCTTGGACAGGGAAGGGTAGCAATCAGCCCCAGCATTTT.

Comment on this clone: The sample contains more than one DNA sequence encoding this CDR3. The chain is built from TRBV3-1 (or the pseudogene TRBV3-2) and TRBJ2-7; D is perhaps TRBD2 (5 bases). Trimming removed 3 bases from V and 3 bases from J, with 9 bases in between. Per germline, CDR1 LGHDT and CDR2 YNNKEL (reference sequence). The CDR3 has 13 amino acids. The CDR3 here is CASSQGRGYEQYF. The CDR3 DNA reads TGTGCCAGCAGCCAGGGGAGAGGCTACGAGCAGTACTTC.

This clone showed up just a few times. One end of the junction is discordant with germline, which a read error may explain. The rearrangement uses TRBV7-7 and TRBJ2-7, with TRBD1 identical over 11 bases. The length of the CDR3 is 15 residues. Germline lookup yields CDR1 SSHAT and CDR2 FNYEAQ (reference sequence). CDR3 sequence reads: CASSSGQGATYEQYF. Written as DNA, the CDR3 is TGTGCTAGCAGCTCAGGACAGGGGGCGACTTACGAGCAGTACTTC.

V and J are TRBV29-1 and TRBJ1-1; no reliable D call. CDR3 length: 12 residues. Germline assignment: CDR1 SQVTM and CDR2 ANQGSEA. The ends were cut back, 3 bases at V and 0 bases at J, with 5 bases in the middle. Here the CDR3 reads CSVDTMNTEAFF. The CDR3 region has the DNA TGCAGCGTTGATACAATGAACACTGAAGCTTTCTTT.

V and J are TRBV3-1 (or the pseudogene TRBV3-2) and TRBJ1-2; 8 positions agree with TRBD1. The CDR3 length is 14 residues. Germline V gives CDR1 LGHDT, CDR2 YNNKEL (reference sequence). V lost 4 bases and J lost 8; bases outside the gene matches: 9. CDR3 in DNA: TGTGCCAGCAGCCTCCAGTCAGGGGGCAGGGGCTACACCTTC. It yields the protein CASSLQSGGRGYTF.

The chain uses TRBV5-1 and TRBJ2-3; D possibly corresponds to TRBD2 (6 bases). CDR1 and CDR2 from the germline V gene are SGHRS and YFSETQ. V shed 6 bases and J shed 1 base, with 15 bases lying between them. CDR3 size: 15 residues. CDR3 amino acids: CASTGGVAGTDTQYF. DNA of the CDR3: TGCGCCAGCACCGGAGGGGTAGCGGGCACAGATACGCAGTATTTT.

J is TRBJ1-1 and V is TRBV19; 9 bases align to TRBD1. Trimming at V came to 1 base and at J to 3 bases, leaving 9 bases not matched to a gene. CDR3 length: 17 residues. From germline, CDR1 is LNHDA and CDR2 SQIVND (reference sequence). In nucleotides, the CDR3 is TGTGCCAGTAGTATAGGTTCCTTACAGGGGGCCCACACTGAAGCTTTCTTT. Its translation: CASSIGSLQGAHTEAFF.